The table lists the clone carrying this TCR beta chain with a few counts. This CDR3 comprises 14 residues. Germline V CDR1 and CDR2: DFQATT, SNEGSKA (reference sequence). This entry comes from a study of blood T cells in healthy people across ages. Overall study context: Per every two T cells, about one barcoded beta molecule was captured by template switching.

Every sample gave at least 5 micrograms of total RNA when it was extracted. Together with a sample-barcoded 5' primer, a J-beta primer mix was included in a second PCR lasting roughly 6 to 12 cycles. Each CDR3 protein is one row after TCRdb ran MiXCR on the 5' RACE reads. The sample contains about 1.8 million distinct CDR3 sequences, about 50% of which appear only once. The clonotype comes from a middle-aged woman in good health. The V gene is TRBV20-1, the J gene TRBJ2-7; D unresolved. The J call may be faulty, since TRBJ2-5 better matches the DNA end. Sequenced material: blood. This chain's CDR3 is CSASPRGSWETQYF. The CDR3 region has the DNA TGCAGTGCCTCGCCCCGTGGGTCCTGGGAGACCCAGTACTTC.